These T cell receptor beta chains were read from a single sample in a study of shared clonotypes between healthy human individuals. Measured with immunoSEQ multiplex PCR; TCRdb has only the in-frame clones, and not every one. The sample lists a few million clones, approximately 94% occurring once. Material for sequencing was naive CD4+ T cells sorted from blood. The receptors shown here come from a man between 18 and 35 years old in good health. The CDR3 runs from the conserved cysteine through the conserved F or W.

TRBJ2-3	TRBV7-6	CASSLVGTSSTDTQYF
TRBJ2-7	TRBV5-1	CASSVQGTAYEQYF
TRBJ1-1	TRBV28	CASGRLNTEAFF
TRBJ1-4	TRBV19	CASSATVSNEKLFF
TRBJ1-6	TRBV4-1	CASSTGQGGNSPLHF
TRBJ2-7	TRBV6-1	CASTPYYGYEQYF
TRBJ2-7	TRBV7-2	CASSSEGWVNEQYF
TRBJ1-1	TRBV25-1	CASSESGSNTEAFF
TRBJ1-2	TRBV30	CAWIQGSYGYTF
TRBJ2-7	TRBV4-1	CASSQEEHPEYEQYF
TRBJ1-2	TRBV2	CASRTVNYGYTF
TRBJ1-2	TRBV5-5	CASSFIPGQVTEDGYTF
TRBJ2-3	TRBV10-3	CAIRTGTSGGTDTQYF
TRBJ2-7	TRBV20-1	CSARAGAEQYF
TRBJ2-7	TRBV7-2	CASSLDGGNSYEQYF
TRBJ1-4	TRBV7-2	CASSIRGRANEKLFF
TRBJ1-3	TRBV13	CASSLVIPPLAGKLISGNTIYF
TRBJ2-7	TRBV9	CASSVAATATYEQYF
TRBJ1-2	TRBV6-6	CASSRVEDPYGYTF
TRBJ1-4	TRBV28	CASSPNAQGKLFF
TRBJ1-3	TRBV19	CASSGAPAGNTIYF
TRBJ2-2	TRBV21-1	CASSKGRLAGSGELFF
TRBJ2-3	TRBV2	CASMEGGPFPDTQYF
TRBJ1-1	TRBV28	CASTTTDVRTGTNTEAFF
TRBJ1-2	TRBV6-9	CASSYLGQVFF
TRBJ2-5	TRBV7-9	CASSFWTGQETQYF
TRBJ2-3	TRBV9	CASSGGRGDTQYF
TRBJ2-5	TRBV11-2	CASSSLARGGETQYF
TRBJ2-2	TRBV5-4	CASSVWSRGNTGELFF
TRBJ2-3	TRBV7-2	CASSLAPTLLAGDTDTQYF
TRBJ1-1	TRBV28	CASSVQGAEAFF
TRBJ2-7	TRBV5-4	CASSSPGQGSYEQHF
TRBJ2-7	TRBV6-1	CASSEAGQATYEQYF
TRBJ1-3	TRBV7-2	CASSLYGVPGNTIYF
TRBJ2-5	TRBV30	CAWNSGLAGLFRIEETQYF
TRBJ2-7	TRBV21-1	CASRLGEQYF
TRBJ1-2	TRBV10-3	CAISQPDGDSYGYTF
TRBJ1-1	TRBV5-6	CASSLGRNTEAFF
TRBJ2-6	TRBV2	CASSASSGANVLTF
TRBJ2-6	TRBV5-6	CASSLDEGVGANVLTF
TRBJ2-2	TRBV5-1	CASSLGTGGYTGELFF
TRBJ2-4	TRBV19	CASSFPQAGRNIQYF
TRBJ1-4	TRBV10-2	CASSGQSNEKLFF
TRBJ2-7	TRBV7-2	CASSLAGEAGEQYF
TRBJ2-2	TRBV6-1	CASSEFLGTGRPGELFF
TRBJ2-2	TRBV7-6	CASRRGTGNAGELFF
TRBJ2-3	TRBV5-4	CASSSGLAGTDTQYF
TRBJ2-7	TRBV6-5	CASSYSKGQTYEQYF
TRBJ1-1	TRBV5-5	CASSSDRGRGAFF
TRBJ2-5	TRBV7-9	CASSLGSETQYF
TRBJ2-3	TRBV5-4	CASSSPTTTVDTQYF
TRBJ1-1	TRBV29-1	CSVGGRASTEAFF